Described below is a single TCR beta chain sequence and its context. What it recognizes is unknown. Using immunoSEQ multiplex PCR, the repertoire was profiled, and TCRdb retains in-frame clones only, with some absent. The sample contains about 90,000 clones, 80% to 90% of which appear only once. The V gene end was trimmed by 5 bases and the J gene end by 2 bases; junction bases not matched to a gene: 12. The CDR3 is 18 residues long. The germline gives CDR1 LNHDA, CDR2 SQIVND (reference sequence). This sample is part of a study of T cell responses to AZD1222 COVID-19 vaccine. Study conclusions and caveats: In the spike-specific TCR repertoire, nearly half reportedly target unmutated variant regions.

This TCR was sampled from an adult in good health. Specimen: peripheral blood, collected on day 0 of MenACWY control vaccination. The V and J genes are TRBV19 and TRBJ1-5, with 10 bases matching TRBD1. The CDR3 DNA follows: TGTGCCAGTAGTCCCATGCGACAGGGGGCGCGGGGCAATCAGCCCCAGCATTTT. This encodes CASSPMRQGARGNQPQHF.